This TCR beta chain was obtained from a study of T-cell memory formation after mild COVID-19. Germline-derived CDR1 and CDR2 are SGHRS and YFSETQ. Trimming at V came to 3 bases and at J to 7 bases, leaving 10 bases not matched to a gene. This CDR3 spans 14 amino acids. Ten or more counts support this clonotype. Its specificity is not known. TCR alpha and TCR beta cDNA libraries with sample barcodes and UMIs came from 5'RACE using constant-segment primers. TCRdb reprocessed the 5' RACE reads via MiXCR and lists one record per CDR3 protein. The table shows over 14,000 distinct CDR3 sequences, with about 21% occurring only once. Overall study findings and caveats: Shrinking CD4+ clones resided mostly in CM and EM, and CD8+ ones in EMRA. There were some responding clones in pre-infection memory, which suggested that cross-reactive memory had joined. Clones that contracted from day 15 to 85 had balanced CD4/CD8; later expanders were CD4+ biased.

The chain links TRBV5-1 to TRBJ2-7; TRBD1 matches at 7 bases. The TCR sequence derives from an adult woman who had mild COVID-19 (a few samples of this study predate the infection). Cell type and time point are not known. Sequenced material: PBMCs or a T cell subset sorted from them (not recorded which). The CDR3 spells CASSWGTDSPEQYF. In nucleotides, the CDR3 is TGCGCCAGCAGCTGGGGGACAGACTCTCCGGAGCAGTACTTC. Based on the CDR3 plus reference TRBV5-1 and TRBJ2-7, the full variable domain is KAGVTQTPRYLIKTRGQQVTLSCSPISGHRSVSWYQQTPGQGLQFLFEYFSETQRNKGNFPGRFSGRQFSNSRSEMNVSTLELGDSALYLCASSWGTDSPEQYFGPGTRLTVT.